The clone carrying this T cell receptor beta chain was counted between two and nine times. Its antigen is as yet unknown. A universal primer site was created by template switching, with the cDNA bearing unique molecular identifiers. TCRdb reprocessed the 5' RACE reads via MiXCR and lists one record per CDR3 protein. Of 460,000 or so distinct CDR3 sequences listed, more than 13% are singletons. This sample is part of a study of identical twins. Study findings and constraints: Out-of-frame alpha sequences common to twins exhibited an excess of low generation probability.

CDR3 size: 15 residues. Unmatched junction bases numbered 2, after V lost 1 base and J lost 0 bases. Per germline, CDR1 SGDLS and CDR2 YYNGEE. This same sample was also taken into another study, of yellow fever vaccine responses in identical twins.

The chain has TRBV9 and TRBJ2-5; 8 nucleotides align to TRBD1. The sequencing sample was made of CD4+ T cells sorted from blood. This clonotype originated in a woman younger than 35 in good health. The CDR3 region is CASSVTDRDQETQYF. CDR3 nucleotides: TGTGCCAGCAGCGTAACGGACAGGGACCAAGAGACCCAGTACTTC.